This record covers a single T cell receptor (beta chain). TCRdb re-called the 5' RACE reads with MiXCR, one entry per CDR3 protein. The sample records some 11,000 distinct CDR3 sequences, roughly 24% being singletons. Sample time point: sample taken at primary tumor resection. The study sequenced unsorted whole RNA from tumor, nontumor lung or frozen PBMC. Germline CDR1 KGHSH, CDR2 LQKENI. The CDR3 is 14 residues long. Trimming stripped 2 bases from V and 2 bases from J, with 7 bases between. This record comes from a study of spatial heterogeneity in lung cancer. Source: PBMCs, taken at surgery. The chain carries TRBV18 and TRBJ2-1; TRBD2 might be the D (5 bases). The source is a female donor with early-stage non-small cell lung cancer. CDR3 bases: TGTGCCAGCTCACCAGCCGGGACCTACAATGAGCAGTTCTTC. It encodes CASSPAGTYNEQFF.